This T cell receptor beta chain was sequenced for a study of cytomegalovirus exposure and HLA in healthy donors. Study-wide points: Solely CMV serostatus was available to characterize immune exposure. Researchers reported in a later analysis that a missense DCLRE1C variant was tied to TCR beta V- and J-gene trimming. While the bulk of TCR sequences proved rare, some public TCRs turned up in many donors. It was assumed in the presence/absence analyses that sequencing depth was roughly uniform across donors.

Concerning this clone: Its matching antigen is unknown.

PCR was performed using 60 Vbeta and 13 Jbeta primers. TCRdb's copy holds only in-frame clones and misses some; the assay was immunoSEQ multiplex PCR. Altogether roughly 140,000 clones are present, approximately 68% being singletons, with the ten largest covering 2.1%. The CDR3 consists of 14 residues. With 6 bases clipped from V and 9 bases from J, the junction kept 6 bases outside the gene matches. Per the germline V gene, CDR1 is MNHEY and CDR2 is SVGAGI. Sequencing was performed on PBMCs. This receptor was identified in a man in his forties in good health and CMV-seronegative. The rearrangement uses TRBV6-5 and TRBJ1-6; 9 bases match TRBD1. This chain's CDR3 is CASRTQGAGSPLHF. The CDR3 nucleotides read TGTGCCAGCAGGACACAGGGGGCTGGTTCACCCCTCCACTTT.